This T cell receptor beta chain stems from a study of T cell responses to AZD1222 COVID-19 vaccine. V was trimmed by 4 bases and J by 3 bases, leaving 18 bases between them. The CDR3 has 16 residues. Germline V CDR1 and CDR2: SNHLY, FYNNEI. Study-wide results and limits: Among the donors, most were white British and more were female, and clonal diversity was possibly underestimated. The peak T cell response came first, and repertoires were sampled only after it. As reported, nearly half of all spike-specific TCRs target variant regions that are unmutated. Recipients of two AZD1222 doses showed rising Spike-specific TCR breadth and depth.

Clones were read by immunoSEQ multiplex PCR, and TCRdb kept only the in-frame ones, dropping some. The data show around 160,000 clones, around 86% seen once. Comments on this clone: Its antigen is as yet unknown.

The sequencing used peripheral blood, collected on day 0 of MenACWY control vaccination. The chain is built from TRBV2 and TRBJ1-1; D is possibly TRBD1 (6 bases). This sequence originates from an adult in good health. The chain's CDR3 is CASSVGFGGQDTEAFF. The CDR3 DNA is TGTGCCAGCAGTGTTGGATTTGGGGGGCAGGACACTGAAGCTTTCTTT. Variable domain in full (rest from reference TRBV2 and TRBJ1-1): EPEVTQTPSHQVTQMGQEVILRCVPISNHLYFYWYRQILGQKVEFLVSFYNNEISEKSEIFDDQFSVERPDGSNFTLKIRSTKLEDSAMYFCASSVGFGGQDTEAFFGQGTRLTVV.